This TCR beta chain was observed in a study of identical twins (dated by TCRdb to 2015 to 2016). Some background on the complete study: The study deep-sequenced TCR alpha and beta repertoires from monozygotic twins, unrelated adults of various ages and cord blood to test whether fetal clonotypes persist. To rule out contamination, replicate twin experiments were performed at different times with different library preparation protocols.

Every donor in the study was a healthy Caucasian. Three pairs of female monozygotic twins, all aged roughly 18 to 29 years, were included in the twin cohort. RNA for TCR libraries was isolated from peripheral blood mononuclear cells. This clonotype was observed a few times. Its antigen is currently not known. No much larger clone is present one base from it, and per-base qualities are unavailable. What the authors observed across the whole study: Compared with coincidental sharing between unrelated individuals, out-of-frame TCR alpha sequences shared between twins showed an excess of sequences with low generation probability. Out-of-frame TCR alpha sharing in monozygotic twins was systematically underestimated by recombination models, whereas sharing between unrelated individuals was in agreement with the recombination models. Excess twin sharing in beta out-of-frame sequences was weaker because fewer shared sequences lowered the signal-to-noise ratio. Fewer insertions were carried by abundant cord blood beta clonotypes, a similar but weaker trend appeared in young adult naive repertoires, and no such trend appeared in memory repertoires. Conclusions relied on cross-sectional statistical analysis, since the same donors could not be followed over many years. Zero-insertion analyses could be partly confounded by invariant T cells such as MAIT and iNKT, though diverse VJ usage argued against such confounding for most clonotypes.

The library was prepared using 5' RACE. Sequencing was performed on an Illumina HiSeq 2000. A universal primer binding site was introduced by template switching, and a unique molecular identifier was present in the final cDNA, enabling accurate counting of TCR cDNA molecules. First-strand cDNA for TCR alpha and beta chains was synthesized from specific primers in the conserved constant-segment region. To control for contamination, every cDNA library was double barcoded, receiving both a SMART-Mk sample barcode and Illumina barcodes. Two successive PCR steps introduced TruSeq adapter sequences along with Illumina sample barcodes. TCR alpha and beta cDNA libraries were sequenced on the Illumina HiSeq platform with custom primers. As for how the authors treated the data: Unique molecular identifiers were extracted from raw reads with MiGEC, and CDR3 positions were determined with MiXCR. Recombination models were inferred per individual with the repgenHMM and IGoR tools using an EM algorithm. Shared clonotypes were analyzed with the tcR package in R, and sharing was normalized by the product of cloneset sizes. To study raw recombination free of thymic and clonal selection effects, out-of-frame nonproductive sequences were analyzed. In-frame beta chains were kept once TCRdb had trimmed the public reads at Q25 with fastp and called clones with MiXCR. Each entry is one CDR3 protein sequence, shown with its most common DNA and genes. It is TCRdb's table, rather than the study itself, that gives the V and J calls and clone size. The sample has fewer than 800,000 distinct CDR3 sequences on record, less than 9% of them singletons. The biggest ten clones account for over 1.5% of the sample.

The germline V gene provides CDR1 SGHRS and CDR2 YFSETQ. Relative to germline, V is missing 1 base and J is missing 1 base, with 6 bases of the junction outside any gene match. The CDR3 measures 16 amino acids from cysteine to phenylalanine. Only CDR3 DNA remains: 48 bases, in frame from the first base. This same sample was also part of a study on yellow fever vaccine responses in identical twins. The second publication reports: According to the authors, in identical twins the way T cells responded to vaccination appeared partly convergent and partly personalized. In the study, vaccine-responding T cell clones were precisely tracked in identical twins.

Sequencing was carried out using PBMCs. The sequence links TRBV5-1 to TRBJ2-3; the junction holds 7 bases that match TRBD2. The origin of this receptor is a woman under 30 in good health. The DNA is as follows: TGCGCCAGCAGCTTGCAGTCTGCGGGGGGCACAGATACGCAGTATTTT. Its protein reads: CASSLQSAGGTDTQYF.